The rows below give T cell receptor beta chains drawn from one sample of a study of siplizumab effects on memory and regulatory T cells. Method: immunoSEQ multiplex PCR; TCRdb's copy keeps in-frame clones and lacks some. The sample lists approximately 46,000 clones, over 85% occurring once. Sequenced: CD8+ T cells sorted from blood. The receptors here all came from a human donor in good health. Each CDR3 is given with its conserved first and last residue. Fields, in order: V gene, D gene, J gene, clone size, CDR3 protein, CDR3 DNA. A D gene is named only where the DNA matches it firmly. Size values are once, few and many counts, or a class for expanded clones, and some rows have none.

V gene: TRBV27; D gene: .; J gene: TRBJ2-2; clone size: .; CDR3 protein: CASSWSGNTGELFF; CDR3 DNA: TGTGCCAGCAGTTGGTCGGGGAACACCGGGGAGCTGTTTTTT
V gene: TRBV4-1; D gene: .; J gene: TRBJ2-3; clone size: .; CDR3 protein: CASSQDVGGALATDTQYF; CDR3 DNA: TGCGCCAGCAGCCAAGATGTGGGGGGGGCGCTGGCCACAGATACGCAGTATTTT
V gene: TRBV10-1; D gene: .; J gene: TRBJ2-7; clone size: .; CDR3 protein: CASTKREYRTYEQYF; CDR3 DNA: TGCGCCAGCACCAAAAGGGAATACCGAACCTACGAGCAGTACTTC
V gene: TRBV28; D gene: TRBD2; J gene: TRBJ2-1; clone size: .; CDR3 protein: CASSFSPLAVTYNEQFF; CDR3 DNA: TGTGCCAGCAGTTTTTCGCCACTAGCGGTAACCTACAATGAGCAGTTCTTC
V gene: TRBV19; D gene: TRBD1; J gene: TRBJ2-3; clone size: .; CDR3 protein: CASSLQGAHTDTQYF; CDR3 DNA: TGTGCCAGTAGTCTACAGGGGGCGCATACAGATACGCAGTATTTT
V gene: TRBV19; D gene: TRBD1; J gene: TRBJ1-1; clone size: .; CDR3 protein: CASSPQGRTEAFF; CDR3 DNA: TGTGCCAGTAGTCCACAGGGGAGGACTGAAGCTTTCTTT
V gene: TRBV19; D gene: .; J gene: TRBJ1-1; clone size: .; CDR3 protein: CASSLLNTEAFF; CDR3 DNA: TGTGCCAGTAGTCTCTTGAACACTGAAGCTTTCTTT
V gene: TRBV28; D gene: .; J gene: TRBJ1-1; clone size: once; CDR3 protein: CASSSPGADMNTEAFF; CDR3 DNA: TGTGCCAGCAGTTCCCCCGGGGCAGATATGAACACTGAAGCTTTCTTT
V gene: TRBV19; D gene: .; J gene: TRBJ1-4; clone size: once; CDR3 protein: CASSATAATNEKLFF; CDR3 DNA: TGTGCCAGTAGCGCGACAGCTGCAACTAATGAAAAACTGTTTTTT
V gene: TRBV5-4; D gene: .; J gene: TRBJ2-4; clone size: .; CDR3 protein: CASSSEGIQYF; CDR3 DNA: TGTGCCAGCAGCTCAGAGGGCATTCAGTACTTC
V gene: TRBV19; D gene: TRBD1; J gene: TRBJ2-7; clone size: .; CDR3 protein: CASSGQWTGPHEQYF; CDR3 DNA: TGTGCCAGTAGTGGCCAATGGACAGGGCCCCACGAGCAGTACTTC
V gene: TRBV9; D gene: .; J gene: TRBJ2-7; clone size: .; CDR3 protein: CASSVGGNYEQYF; CDR3 DNA: TGTGCCAGCAGCGTAGGGGGAAATTACGAGCAGTACTTC
V gene: TRBV6-1; D gene: .; J gene: TRBJ2-1; clone size: .; CDR3 protein: CASGFQGPLYNEQFF; CDR3 DNA: TGTGCCAGCGGTTTCCAAGGACCCTTATACAATGAGCAGTTCTTC
V gene: TRBV7-9; D gene: TRBD2; J gene: TRBJ2-1; clone size: once; CDR3 protein: CASSLGAGGINEQFF; CDR3 DNA: TGTGCCAGCAGCTTAGGCGCGGGAGGTATAAATGAGCAGTTCTTC
V gene: TRBV7-9; D gene: TRBD1; J gene: TRBJ2-7; clone size: .; CDR3 protein: CASSSWRTGWNEQYF; CDR3 DNA: TGTGCCAGCAGCTCTTGGAGGACAGGTTGGAACGAGCAGTACTTC
V gene: TRBV5-1; D gene: TRBD2; J gene: TRBJ2-7; clone size: .; CDR3 protein: CASTLEGGLAGEGSYEQYF; CDR3 DNA: TGCGCCAGCACCCTGGAGGGGGGGCTAGCGGGAGAGGGGTCCTACGAGCAGTACTTC
V gene: TRBV30; D gene: TRBD2; J gene: TRBJ2-3; clone size: .; CDR3 protein: CAWSVLAGEGDTQYF; CDR3 DNA: TGTGCCTGGAGTGTACTAGCGGGGGAGGGAGATACGCAGTATTTT
V gene: TRBV13; D gene: .; J gene: TRBJ1-1; clone size: .; CDR3 protein: CASGGGQEAFF; CDR3 DNA: TGTGCCAGCGGGGGAGGCCAAGAAGCTTTCTTT
V gene: TRBV19; D gene: .; J gene: TRBJ2-7; clone size: .; CDR3 protein: CASSLQASSYEQYF; CDR3 DNA: TGTGCCAGTAGTCTGCAGGCGAGCTCCTACGAGCAGTACTTC
V gene: TRBV27; D gene: TRBD2; J gene: TRBJ2-1; clone size: .; CDR3 protein: CASSLKREGPYNEQFF; CDR3 DNA: TGTGCCAGCAGTTTAAAGCGGGAGGGCCCCTACAATGAGCAGTTCTTC
V gene: TRBV7-2; D gene: .; J gene: TRBJ2-1; clone size: .; CDR3 protein: CASSPHSRFGYEQFF; CDR3 DNA: TGTGCCAGCAGCCCGCATTCTAGGTTCGGCTATGAGCAGTTCTTC
V gene: TRBV13; D gene: .; J gene: TRBJ1-5; clone size: .; CDR3 protein: CASSLASQPQHF; CDR3 DNA: TGTGCCAGCAGCTTAGCGAGTCAGCCCCAGCATTTT
V gene: TRBV5-6; D gene: .; J gene: TRBJ2-7; clone size: .; CDR3 protein: CASSPFFGSYEQYF; CDR3 DNA: TGTGCCAGCAGCCCGTTTTTCGGCTCCTACGAGCAGTACTTC
V gene: TRBV28; D gene: TRBD2; J gene: TRBJ2-1; clone size: .; CDR3 protein: CASSLSRRPVSGRGFF; CDR3 DNA: TGTGCCAGCAGTTTATCCAGGAGACCAGTAAGCGGGAGAGGGTTCTTC
V gene: TRBV6-5; D gene: .; J gene: TRBJ1-2; clone size: .; CDR3 protein: CASSEAVAGYTF; CDR3 DNA: TGTGCCAGCAGTGAAGCTGTGGCTGGCTACACCTTC
V gene: TRBV5-6; D gene: TRBD1; J gene: TRBJ1-2; clone size: .; CDR3 protein: CASSFRGVDGYTF; CDR3 DNA: TGTGCCAGCAGCTTCAGGGGGGTGGATGGCTACACCTTC
V gene: TRBV9; D gene: TRBD2; J gene: TRBJ2-2; clone size: .; CDR3 protein: CASGGSYTGELFF; CDR3 DNA: TGTGCCAGCGGCGGGAGTTACACCGGGGAGCTGTTTTTT
V gene: TRBV2; D gene: .; J gene: TRBJ2-7; clone size: once; CDR3 protein: CASSLGRGAAYEQYF; CDR3 DNA: TGTGCCAGCAGTCTAGGAAGGGGTGCAGCCTACGAGCAGTACTTC
V gene: TRBV6-1; D gene: .; J gene: TRBJ1-5; clone size: .; CDR3 protein: CASSETGSFNQPQHF; CDR3 DNA: TGTGCCAGCAGTGAAACAGGGTCTTTTAATCAGCCCCAGCATTTT
V gene: TRBV11-2; D gene: .; J gene: TRBJ1-2; clone size: .; CDR3 protein: CASSLGGANNGYTF; CDR3 DNA: TGTGCCAGCAGCTTAGGTGGGGCCAACAATGGCTACACCTTC
V gene: TRBV19; D gene: .; J gene: TRBJ2-7; clone size: .; CDR3 protein: CASSIGRSSYEQYF; CDR3 DNA: TGTGCCAGTTCCATAGGGAGGAGCTCCTACGAGCAGTACTTC
V gene: TRBV11-2; D gene: .; J gene: TRBJ2-7; clone size: few; CDR3 protein: CASSLGGDYEQYF; CDR3 DNA: TGTGCCAGCAGCTTAGGAGGTGACTACGAGCAGTACTTC
V gene: TRBV4-1; D gene: .; J gene: TRBJ2-7; clone size: .; CDR3 protein: CASSQGLSYEQYF; CDR3 DNA: TGCGCCAGCAGCCAGGGACTCTCCTACGAGCAGTACTTC
V gene: TRBV7-9; D gene: TRBD1; J gene: TRBJ1-2; clone size: .; CDR3 protein: CASSLPAGTGNYGYTF; CDR3 DNA: TGTGCCAGCAGTTTACCGGCCGGGACAGGGAACTATGGCTACACCTTC
V gene: TRBV28; D gene: .; J gene: TRBJ2-3; clone size: .; CDR3 protein: CASTGRKYTDTQYF; CDR3 DNA: TGTGCCAGCACAGGCCGAAAATACACAGATACGCAGTATTTT
V gene: TRBV28; D gene: .; J gene: TRBJ1-5; clone size: large; CDR3 protein: CASQNRGNQPQHF; CDR3 DNA: TGTGCCAGCCAAAATCGGGGCAATCAGCCCCAGCATTTT
V gene: TRBV5-4; D gene: .; J gene: TRBJ1-2; clone size: .; CDR3 protein: CASSLWSGTYLYYGYTF; CDR3 DNA: TGTGCCAGCAGCTTGTGGTCAGGGACCTACCTCTATTATGGCTACACCTTC
V gene: TRBV5-6; D gene: .; J gene: TRBJ2-3; clone size: .; CDR3 protein: CASSLAMDGTDTQYF; CDR3 DNA: TGTGCCAGCAGCTTGGCCATGGACGGGACAGATACGCAGTATTTT
V gene: TRBV7-9; D gene: TRBD1; J gene: TRBJ2-1; clone size: .; CDR3 protein: CASRQGAIGEQFF; CDR3 DNA: TGTGCCAGCAGGCAGGGGGCTATTGGAGAGCAGTTCTTC
V gene: TRBV7-6; D gene: TRBD2; J gene: TRBJ2-5; clone size: .; CDR3 protein: CASSFTPILAGEETQYF; CDR3 DNA: TGTGCCAGCAGCTTCACCCCCATACTAGCGGGAGAAGAGACCCAGTACTTC
V gene: TRBV9; D gene: .; J gene: TRBJ2-3; clone size: .; CDR3 protein: CASSPQGRPDTQYF; CDR3 DNA: TGTGCCAGCAGCCCCCAGGGACGCCCAGATACGCAGTATTTT